This T cell receptor (beta chain) was retrieved from a study of blood T cell repertoires in COVID-19. The CDR3 totals 14 residues. Germline values: CDR1 SGHRS, CDR2 YFSETQ. With V trimmed by 4 bases and J by 5 bases, 3 bases remained unmatched. The assay was immunoSEQ multiplex PCR, and TCRdb's table has in-frame clones only and misses some. Found here are about 260,000 clones, 85% to 90% of them singletons; the top ten hold more than 1.3%. The sequence was collected from a woman aged 40 to 50 who had recovered from COVID-19. Sequenced input: peripheral blood. The V and J genes are TRBV5-1 and TRBJ1-4; 9 positions agree with TRBD1. The CDR3 is CASSVGQGNEKLFF. Written as DNA, the CDR3 is TGCGCCAGCAGCGTAGGACAGGGGAATGAAAAACTGTTTTTT.